This record covers a single T cell receptor beta chain. The CDR3 runs 15 residues. Germline V gene data show CDR1 as MGHRA and CDR2 as YSYEKL. The source of the sample is a study of monozygotic twins with inflammatory bowel disease. TCRdb derives one entry per CDR3 protein from the 5' RACE reads, leaving out DNA. The record lists 400,000 or so distinct CDR3 sequences, of which the ten most abundant hold approximately 2.4%. The material sequenced was blood. The clonotype originates from a human donor with ulcerative colitis or Crohn's disease, or a healthy co-twin of an affected twin (not recorded which). J is TRBJ1-3 and V is TRBV4-1; TCRdb's D call, TRBD1, is unchecked because there is no DNA. This CDR3 reads CATSRSRVGGNTIYF.